The clone carrying this T cell receptor beta chain has just a few counts. This record comes from a study of T cells in Graves' hyperthyroidism and ophthalmopathy. RNA transcripts served as the template for amplifying TCR beta CDR3 regions. The TCR CDR3 first-round RT-PCR relied on the HTBI primer set. TCRdb re-analysed the multiplex PCR reads in MiXCR, keeping a single row per CDR3 protein. The sample shows 300,000 to 500,000 distinct CDR3 sequences, under 15% of them seen only once. The V gene's germline CDR1 is ENHRY and CDR2 SYGVKD. V was clipped by 4 bases and J by 4 bases; unmatched bases: 8. The CDR3 runs 17 residues.

Sample: blood. This rearrangement joins TRBV10-3 to TRBJ2-1, with TRBD2 matching over 12 bases. This clonotype was obtained from a woman between 25 and 40 years old with Graves' hyperthyroidism. As DNA, the CDR3 is TGTGCCATCAGTGGGACCTCGCTAGCGGGAGGGTACAATGAGCAGTTCTTC. Protein product: CAISGTSLAGGYNEQFF.